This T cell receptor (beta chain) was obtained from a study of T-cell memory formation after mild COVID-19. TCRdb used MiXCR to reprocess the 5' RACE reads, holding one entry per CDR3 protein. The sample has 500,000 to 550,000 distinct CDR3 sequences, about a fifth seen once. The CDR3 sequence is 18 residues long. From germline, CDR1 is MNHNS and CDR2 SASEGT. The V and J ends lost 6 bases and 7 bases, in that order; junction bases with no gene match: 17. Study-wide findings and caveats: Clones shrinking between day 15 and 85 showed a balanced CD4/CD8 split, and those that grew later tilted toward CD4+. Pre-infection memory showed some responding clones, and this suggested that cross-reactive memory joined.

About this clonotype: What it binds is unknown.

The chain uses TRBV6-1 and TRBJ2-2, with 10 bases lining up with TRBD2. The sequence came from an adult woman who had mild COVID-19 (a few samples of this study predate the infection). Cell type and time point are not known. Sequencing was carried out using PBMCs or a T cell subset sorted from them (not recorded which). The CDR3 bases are TGTGCCAGCAGCTATCCGGGACTAGCGAAACTAAAGTACGGGGAGCTGTTTTTT. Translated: CASSYPGLAKLKYGELFF.